This TCR beta chain was observed in a study of T cell responses to AZD1222 COVID-19 vaccine. The study's findings and limits: As reported, nearly half of all spike-specific TCRs target variant regions that are unmutated.

The V and J ends lost 5 bases and 10 bases respectively, with 17 bases between them. CDR3 length: 13 amino acids. With regard to this clone: Its antigen is as yet unknown.

The repertoire was sequenced with immunoSEQ multiplex PCR; TCRdb's copy has only in-frame clones and lacks some. This sample has around 100,000 clones, with approximately 88% found just once. This TCR was recovered from an adult who received the AZD1222 COVID-19 vaccine. The chain joins TRBV12-3 or TRBV12-4 to TRBJ1-1; no firm D call. Source: peripheral blood, taken 28 days after the second AZD1222 dose. CDR3 DNA sequence: TGTGCCAGCAGTCACGACGGATTGAAGAGAGCTTTCTTT. This codes for CASSHDGLKRAFF.